This T cell receptor beta chain appears in the sequencing data of a study of blood T cell repertoires in COVID-19. Method: immunoSEQ multiplex PCR; TCRdb's copy keeps in-frame clones and lacks some. Among 250,000 to 350,000 clones listed, just under 85% were seen once. This CDR3 comprises 14 residues. Trimming left V 4 bases short and J 7 bases short, with 16 bases between. Per the germline V gene, CDR1 is MNHEY and CDR2 is SVGAGI. The chain is built from TRBV6-5 and TRBJ1-1; D is unresolved. The origin of this receptor is a woman in her forties or fifties with active or convalescent COVID-19. The sequenced sample consisted of peripheral blood. The CDR3 is CASSLKPLFGEAFF. CDR3 coding DNA: TGTGCCAGCAGTTTGAAGCCTTTATTTGGTGAAGCTTTCTTT.